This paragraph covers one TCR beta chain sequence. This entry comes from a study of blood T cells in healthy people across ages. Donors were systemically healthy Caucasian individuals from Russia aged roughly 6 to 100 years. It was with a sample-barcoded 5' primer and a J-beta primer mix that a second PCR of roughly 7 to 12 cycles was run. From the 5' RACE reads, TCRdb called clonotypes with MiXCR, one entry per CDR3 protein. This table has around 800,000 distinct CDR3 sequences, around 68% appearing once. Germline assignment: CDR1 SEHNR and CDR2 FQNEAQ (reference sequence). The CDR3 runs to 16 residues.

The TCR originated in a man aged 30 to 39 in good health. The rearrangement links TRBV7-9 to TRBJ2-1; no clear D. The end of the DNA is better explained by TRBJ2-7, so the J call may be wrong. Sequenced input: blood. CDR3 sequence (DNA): TGTGCCAGCAGCCTGGGAAGTAGGAGCTCCTACAATGAGCAGTACTTC. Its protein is CASSLGSRSSYNEQYF.